The 10 T cell receptor beta chains presented below share a single source sample, sequenced in a study of T cells in narcolepsy. Measured with immunoSEQ multiplex PCR; TCRdb has only the in-frame clones, and not every one. This table holds under 40,000 clones, about 85% found once. Source material: CD45RA- memory CD4+ T cells from PBMCs. These TCRs come from a human donor with narcolepsy.

This clone was seen more than once but under ten times. The CDR3 is CAITGGGSSYEQYF. CDR3 DNA: TGTGCCATCACGGGGGGCGGGAGCTCCTACGAGCAGTACTTC. The chain has TRBV10-3 and TRBJ2-7; TRBD2 might be the D (7 bases). Between the trimmed V and J ends, which lost 7 bases and 0 bases, there was a span of 13 bases. CDR3 length: 14 amino acids. Germline V lookup: CDR1 ENHRY, CDR2 SYGVKD.

J is TRBJ1-3 and V is TRBV6-5; 10 positions agree with TRBD1. V lost 6 bases, J lost 2 bases, and 4 bases stayed unmatched. This CDR3 is built from 15 residues. From germline, CDR1 is MNHEY and CDR2 SVGAGI. The CDR3 DNA reads TGTGCCAGCAGCGACAGGGGGCTAGCTGGAAACACCATATATTTT. This sequence encodes CASSDRGLAGNTIYF.

The CDR3 nucleotides are TGTGCCAGCAGAGCAGGGACTGGGGCCAACGTCCTGACTTTC. Protein product: CASRAGTGANVLTF. V gene TRBV13 combines with J gene TRBJ2-6, with TRBD1 as a possible D gene (5 bases). The germline V gene has CDR1 PRHDT and CDR2 FYEKMQ (reference sequence). The V end was cut by 6 bases, the J end by 2 bases, with 8 bases between. This CDR3 spans 14 amino acids. Filled out from reference TRBV13 and TRBJ2-6, the complete variable domain reads AAGVIQSPRHLIKEKRETATLKCYPIPRHDTVYWYQQGPGQDPQFLISFYEKMQSDKGSIPDRFSAQQFSDYHSELNMSSLELGDSALYFCASRAGTGANVLTFGAGSRLTVL.

The chain combines TRBV7-2 with TRBJ2-2, with no clear D. This CDR3 contains 13 residues. Germline V gene sequence: CDR1 SGHTA, CDR2 FQGNSA. Trimming shortened V by 5 bases and J by 6 bases, and 10 bases separated the two germline ends. CDR3 nucleotide sequence: TGTGCCAGCAGCGGGCGGACCGCCGGGGAGCTGTTTTTT. As protein: CASSGRTAGELFF.

The chain uses TRBV7-9 and TRBJ1-2; a weak D match, TRBD1 (5 bases). V gave up 5 bases and J gave up 8 bases, with 18 bases separating them. The CDR3 is made up of 14 amino acids. Germline CDR1 SEHNR, CDR2 FQNEAQ (reference sequence). CDR3 bases: TGTGCCAGCAGCCGTGATGGGGGGTACTCGGGCTACACCTTC. Translating gives CASSRDGGYSGYTF.

This rearrangement joins TRBV5-1 to TRBJ1-1; D is uncertain. V shed 7 bases and J shed 8 bases, with 18 bases lying between them. CDR1 SGHRS and CDR2 YFSETQ come from the germline V gene. The length of the CDR3 is 13 residues. The CDR3 DNA sequence: TGCGCCAGCGGTATTGGACCGAGTACCGAAGCTTTCTTT. Translated: CASGIGPSTEAFF.

This chain connects TRBV18 to TRBJ2-2; 7 bases line up with TRBD1. The V and J ends lost 2 bases and 5 bases, in that order; junction bases with no gene match: 5. This CDR3 has 15 amino acids. Germline V gene lookup returns CDR1 KGHSH and CDR2 LQKENI. Here the CDR3 DNA reads TGTGCCAGCTCACCAGCAAAGGGGGCGACCGGGGAGCTGTTTTTT. It encodes CASSPAKGATGELFF.

This clone appeared a few times. The chain carries TRBV5-1 and TRBJ1-5; a weak D match, TRBD1 (5 bases). The germline gives CDR1 SGHRS, CDR2 YFSETQ. Trimming removed 0 bases at V and 7 bases at J, with 23 bases between. The CDR3 loop spans 18 amino acids. CDR3 sequence: CASSLARVDSFRGQPQHF. Written as DNA, the CDR3 is TGCGCCAGCAGCTTGGCCAGGGTAGACAGCTTTAGGGGCCAGCCCCAGCATTTT.

The chain uses TRBV19 and TRBJ2-2; D perhaps matches TRBD1 (6 bases). The germline gives CDR1 LNHDA, CDR2 SQIVND (reference sequence). CDR3 length equals 15 residues. V was shortened by 8 bases and J by 2 bases, with 15 bases between the two germline ends. The CDR3 loop reads CASGPGTHNTGELFF. The DNA of the CDR3 is TGTGCCAGTGGCCCCGGGACACACAACACCGGGGAGCTGTTTTTT.

The chain has TRBV6-5 and TRBJ1-1; D gene uncertain. The germline V gene has CDR1 MNHEY and CDR2 SVGAGI. Trimming pared 5 bases from V and 7 bases from J, leaving 11 bases between. The CDR3 covers 12 residues. The CDR3 loop is CASSRASGEAFF. DNA of the CDR3: TGTGCCAGCAGTAGAGCAAGCGGTGAAGCTTTCTTT.